This TCR beta chain appears in the sequencing data of a study of identical twins. Study conclusions and caveats: Among monozygotic twins, out-of-frame TCR alpha sharing exceeded what models predicted. Out-of-frame alpha sequences shared between twins exhibited an excess of low generation probability.

This clonotype was seen a handful of times. Its antigen is as yet unknown. The CDR3 is made up of 17 amino acids. Trimming removed 6 bases from V and 3 bases from J; junction bases left unmatched: 8. Germline CDR1 reads LNHDA; CDR2 reads SQIVND (reference sequence). TCRdb reprocessed the 5' RACE reads via MiXCR and lists one record per CDR3 protein. The profile shows under 1 million distinct CDR3 sequences, 9% to 15% of them singletons. The sample was also reused in another study, on yellow fever vaccine responses in identical twins.

Sequencing was done on a sample of PBMCs. This rearrangement joins TRBV19 to TRBJ1-4; TRBD1 matches at 12 bases. This receptor was obtained from a woman between 18 and 29 years old in good health. In DNA, the CDR3 is TGTGCCAGTAGAGGACCGGGACAGGGGGCGTCTAATGAAAAACTGTTTTTT. This sequence encodes CASRGPGQGASNEKLFF.